Following are 25 T cell receptor beta chains from one sample sequenced in a study of T-cell memory formation after mild COVID-19. TCRdb independently ran MiXCR on the 5' RACE reads; one entry per CDR3 protein. In the table there are fewer than 700,000 distinct CDR3 sequences, less than 25% of which are singletons. The sequenced sample was PBMCs or a T cell subset sorted from them (not recorded which). The receptors originated from an adult woman who had mild COVID-19 (a few samples of this study predate the infection). Cell type and time point are not known.

J is TRBJ2-3 and V is TRBV5-1; possible D gene TRBD2, 5 bases. The germline V and J ends were trimmed by 4 bases and 0 bases, with 15 bases remaining between them. The CDR3 has 16 residues. The germline V gene encodes CDR1 SGHRS and CDR2 YFSETQ. Here the CDR3 reads CASSPRIGLSTDTQYF. Written as DNA, the CDR3 is TGCGCCAGCAGCCCGAGGATTGGACTGAGCACAGATACGCAGTATTTT. Full variable domain (missing parts from reference TRBV5-1 and TRBJ2-3): KAGVTQTPRYLIKTRGQQVTLSCSPISGHRSVSWYQQTPGQGLQFLFEYFSETQRNKGNFPGRFSGRQFSNSRSEMNVSTLELGDSALYLCASSPRIGLSTDTQYFGPGTRLTVL.

This clonotype has just a few counts. The rearrangement links TRBV5-1 to TRBJ2-2, with 8 bases aligning to TRBD1. With 1 base clipped from V and 3 bases from J, the junction kept 5 bases outside the gene matches. The CDR3 contains 16 residues. The germline gives CDR1 SGHRS, CDR2 YFSETQ. The CDR3 sequence: CASSLQGAVDTGELFF. CDR3 DNA sequence: TGCGCCAGCAGCTTGCAGGGGGCAGTAGACACCGGGGAGCTGTTTTTT.

This chain links TRBV7-9 with TRBJ1-4; D is possibly TRBD1 (5 bases). V was shortened by 4 bases and J by 2 bases, with 11 bases between the two germline ends. The CDR3 extends over 15 amino acids. The V gene's germline CDR1 is SEHNR and CDR2 FQNEAQ (reference sequence). The CDR3 loop reads CASSSPGRTNEKLFF. CDR3 nucleotide sequence: TGTGCCAGCAGCTCCCCGGGGCGGACTAATGAAAAACTGTTTTTT. The variable domain in full, completed from reference TRBV7-9 and TRBJ1-4, reads DTGVSQNPRHKITKRGQNVTFRCDPISEHNRLYWYRQTLGQGPEFLTYFQNEAQLEKSRLLSDRFSAERPKGSFSTLEIQRTEQGDSAMYLCASSSPGRTNEKLFFGSGTQLSVL.

The rearrangement uses TRBV18 and TRBJ2-7, with D perhaps TRBD2 (5 bases). V was clipped by 3 bases and J by 6 bases, with 15 bases between them. From germline, CDR1 is KGHSH and CDR2 LQKENI. The CDR3 has 14 residues. For the CDR3, the DNA is TGTGCCAGCTCACCGTCTAGCCCTCCGGGCGAGCAGTACTTC. Encoded protein: CASSPSSPPGEQYF.

This chain joins TRBV6-6 and TRBJ2-2; tentative D call: TRBD1 (5 bases). V lost 5 bases to trimming and J lost 0 bases, with 7 bases between them. This CDR3 contains 14 residues. Germline CDR1 MNHNY, CDR2 SVGAGI (reference sequence). CDR3 DNA: TGTGCCAGCAGTGGGGCATCGAACACCGGGGAGCTGTTTTTT. It codes for CASSGASNTGELFF.

This chain joins TRBV27 and TRBJ2-1, with D tentatively TRBD2 (6 bases). The CDR3 runs 15 residues. Between the trimmed V and J ends, which lost 4 bases and 2 bases, there was a span of 12 bases. CDR1 and CDR2 from the germline V gene are MNHEY and SMNVEV (reference sequence). CDR3 sequence: CASSSLRGTYNEQFF. The CDR3 region has the DNA TGTGCCAGCAGTTCCCTGCGGGGCACCTACAATGAGCAGTTCTTC.

Remarks on this clonotype: Because the CDR3's place on the DNA is in doubt, the DNA is left out and the CDR3 is given as listed by TCRdb. The V gene is TRBV29-1, the J gene TRBJ2-6; the table calls TRBD1, which could not be checked here. Germline assignment: CDR1 SQVTM and CDR2 ANQGSEA. The CDR3 totals 18 residues, both ends included. This CDR3 is CSVESFGPGGSGANVLTF.

This clonotype was observed at least ten times. The chain recombines TRBV5-1 with TRBJ2-2; 13 bases align to TRBD2. CDR1 SGHRS and CDR2 YFSETQ come from the germline V gene. J gave up 7 bases and V 4 bases, and 7 bases lay outside the gene matches. This CDR3 comprises 16 residues. For the CDR3, the DNA is TGCGCCAGCAGCCGCGGACTAGCGGGAGATATCGGGGAGCTGTTTTTT. It encodes CASSRGLAGDIGELFF.

The chain carries TRBV4-1 and TRBJ1-1; D is undetermined. The CDR3 is 13 residues long. Trimming removed 0 bases from V and 13 bases from J, with 15 bases in between. CDR1 MGHRA and CDR2 YSYEKL come from the germline V gene. CDR3 sequence (DNA): TGCGCCAGCAGCCAAGATTACGGTTCGGAGTGTTTCTTT. Translated, it gives CASSQDYGSECFF.

This clonotype was detected many times. CDR3 nucleotides: TGTGCCAGCAGTTTTTACAGCAATCAGCCCCAGCATTTT. It codes for CASSFYSNQPQHF. This chain links TRBV12-3 or TRBV12-4 with TRBJ1-5, with D unclear. This CDR3 region has 13 residues. The V and J ends lost 3 bases and 1 base respectively, with 4 bases between them.

The gene calls are TRBV9 and TRBJ1-2, with a weak D call TRBD1 (5 bases). The CDR3 totals 13 residues. The V gene's germline CDR1 is SGDLS and CDR2 YYNGEE. Trimming took off 3 bases at V and 7 bases at J, with 13 bases between the two ends. In DNA form, the CDR3 reads TGTGCCAGCAGCGGAATCAGGGAGGGTGGCTACACCTTC. As protein: CASSGIREGGYTF. The variable domain in full, with the rest retrieved from reference TRBV9 and TRBJ1-2, is DSGVTQTPKHLITATGQRVTLRCSPRSGDLSVYWYQQSLDQGLQFLIQYYNGEERAKGNILERFSAQQFPDLHSELNLSSLELGDSALYFCASSGIREGGYTFGSGTRLTVV.

The rearrangement joins TRBV3-1 to TRBJ2-2; D is unresolved. This CDR3 comprises 18 residues. V lost 4 bases and J lost 4, with 22 bases in between. Germline V gives CDR1 LGHDT, CDR2 YNNKEL (reference sequence). The CDR3 loop is CASSRAWGRLGPTGELFF. The CDR3 DNA follows: TGTGCCAGCAGCCGAGCGTGGGGAAGATTAGGGCCCACCGGGGAGCTGTTTTTT.

This clonotype was observed a handful of times. This chain connects TRBV15 to TRBJ2-5; TRBD2 is a possible D gene (5 bases). With 0 bases removed from V and 1 base from J, the gap between germline ends came to 9 bases. CDR3 length: 15 residues. Germline CDR1 reads LNHNV; CDR2 reads YYDKDF (reference sequence). The CDR3 is CATSRDRTSQETQYF. CDR3 coding DNA: TGTGCCACCAGCAGAGATAGAACTAGCCAAGAGACCCAGTACTTC.

The rearrangement links TRBV19 to TRBJ1-1; a weak D match, TRBD1 (5 bases). Germline V CDR1 and CDR2: LNHDA, SQIVND (reference sequence). The CDR3 is 16 amino acids. The ends were cut back, 7 bases at V and 6 bases at J, with 24 bases in the middle. The CDR3 region is CASKNGAAHITSEAFF. The CDR3 DNA reads as TGTGCCAGTAAAAACGGGGCCGCCCATATAACATCTGAAGCTTTCTTT.

The genes are TRBV20-1 and TRBJ2-3, with no clear D. V was cut by 7 bases and J by 3 bases, with 11 bases left in between. The CDR3 sequence is 12 residues long. Germline lookup yields CDR1 DFQATT and CDR2 SNEGSKA (reference sequence). CDR3 protein: CSGTDRTDTQYF. The CDR3 coding sequence is TGCAGTGGCACGGATCGGACAGATACGCAGTATTTT.

J is TRBJ2-3 and V is TRBV5-4; TRBD2 matches at 11 bases. This CDR3 has 17 amino acids. Germline V gene sequence: CDR1 SGHNT, CDR2 YYREEE (reference sequence). The V gene end was trimmed by 1 base and the J gene end by 6 bases; junction bases not matched to a gene: 10. This CDR3 is CASSLLGSGGAADTQYF. The CDR3 nucleotides are TGTGCCAGCAGCTTGTTGGGTAGCGGGGGGGCCGCGGATACGCAGTATTTT.

This clonotype was counted a few times. This chain connects TRBV7-9 to TRBJ2-3, with 7 bases matching TRBD2. CDR3 length equals 17 residues. V trimming: 1 base; J trimming: 1 base; junction bases outside the gene matches: 8. Germline V CDR1 and CDR2: SEHNR, FQNEAQ (reference sequence). This CDR3 reads CASSLGQTSWGTDTQYF. In DNA, the CDR3 is TGTGCCAGCAGCTTAGGGCAGACTAGCTGGGGCACAGATACGCAGTATTTT.

The table lists this clonotype with a few counts. V and J are TRBV15 and TRBJ2-7; D perhaps matches TRBD2 (5 bases). The CDR3 sequence is 19 residues long. Trimming stripped 2 bases from V and 3 bases from J, with 26 bases between. CDR1 and CDR2 from the germline V gene are LNHNV and YYDKDF (reference sequence). CDR3 in DNA: TGTGCCACCAGCAGACGAACCCTCCAGGCGGGTAAGCGAGGCTACGAGCAGTACTTC. Amino acid sequence: CATSRRTLQAGKRGYEQYF.

This rearrangement joins TRBV5-5 to TRBJ2-5; either TRBD1 or TRBD2 may supply D (5 bases each). Germline V gene sequence: CDR1 SGHKS, CDR2 YYEKEE (reference sequence). The ends were cut back, 1 base at V and 5 bases at J, with 12 bases in the middle. The CDR3 is 14 amino acids. The CDR3 region has the DNA TGTGCCAGCAGCTTGTGGGGGTTCAGGGAGACCCAGTACTTC. Translation gives CASSLWGFRETQYF. The full variable domain, completed using reference TRBV5-5 and TRBJ2-5, is DAGVTQSPTHLIKTRGQQVTLRCSPISGHKSVSWYQQVLGQGPQFIFQYYEKEERGRGNFPDRFSARQFPNYSSELNVNALLLGDSALYLCASSLWGFRETQYFGPGTRLLVL.

This clonotype occurred many times. J is TRBJ2-5 and V is TRBV6-4, with D maybe TRBD1 (6 bases). The germline CDR1 and CDR2 sequences are MRHNA and SNTAGT. The germline V and J ends were trimmed by 0 bases and 2 bases, with 10 bases remaining between them. The CDR3 length is 15 residues. The CDR3 loop reads CASSDSGGPQETQYF. CDR3 in DNA: TGTGCCAGCAGTGACTCAGGGGGACCACAAGAGACCCAGTACTTC.

This clonotype has only a few counts. The chain links TRBV9 to TRBJ1-4, with 10 nucleotides matching TRBD1. CDR3 size: 19 residues. With 0 bases clipped from V and 7 bases from J, the junction kept 15 bases outside the gene matches. Germline V lookup: CDR1 SGDLS, CDR2 YYNGEE. Here the CDR3 reads CASSVAASTGGGGGEKLFF. CDR3 nucleotide sequence: TGTGCCAGCAGCGTAGCGGCTTCGACAGGGGGCGGCGGTGGTGAAAAACTGTTTTTT.

The CDR3 nucleotides are TGTGCCAGCAGAATGGGACCTGCAGTTAGAGAGACCCAGTACTTC. This sequence encodes CASRMGPAVRETQYF. The chain combines TRBV12-3 or TRBV12-4 with TRBJ2-5; either TRBD1 or TRBD2 may supply D (5 bases each). CDR3 length equals 15 residues. V was pared by 6 bases and J by 4 bases, with 18 bases between.

The sample holds a few counts of this clonotype. The J gene is TRBJ2-2, the V gene TRBV29-1, with D perhaps matching TRBD1 or TRBD2 (5 bases each). CDR3 size: 14 residues. V was cut by 3 bases and J by 6 bases, with 14 bases left in between. Per germline, CDR1 SQVTM and CDR2 ANQGSEA. The DNA for the CDR3 is TGCAGCGTTGAGGCAGGGCGGGTTCCCGGGGAGCTGTTTTTT. Amino acid sequence: CSVEAGRVPGELFF.

This clonotype was picked up a small number of times. The genes are TRBV7-8 and TRBJ2-2; D may be TRBD1 (6 bases). CDR3 size: 17 residues. Germline CDR1 SGHVS, CDR2 FQNEAQ. Deletions cut 1 base from V and 0 bases from J, with 12 bases between. The CDR3 spells CASSLGGTPANTGELFF. Here the CDR3 DNA reads TGTGCCAGCAGCTTAGGGGGGACACCCGCGAACACCGGGGAGCTGTTTTTT.

The chain carries TRBV4-3 and TRBJ2-7, with 13 positions matching TRBD2. Germline V CDR1 and CDR2: LGHNA, YSLEER. The CDR3 is made up of 16 amino acids. V shed 1 base, J shed 5 bases, and the junction held 5 bases outside the gene matches. In DNA, the CDR3 is TGCGCCAGCAGCCAAGGCCTGGGACTAGCGGGAAACGAGCAGTACTTC. Protein product: CASSQGLGLAGNEQYF.